Each of the 11 T cell receptor beta chains below was sequenced from the same sample in a study of cytomegalovirus exposure and HLA in healthy donors. Vbeta (60) and Jbeta (13) primers were used in the PCR. Some clones are missing from TCRdb's copy, which holds only in-frame ones; the method was immunoSEQ multiplex PCR. The sample gives 200,000 to 250,000 clones, 60% to 80% of which show up once; 1.5% to 2% is in the top ten. The source material was PBMCs. The receptor source for this set is a man between 18 and 29 years old in good health and CMV-seronegative.

The gene calls are TRBV6-1 and TRBJ2-7; TRBD2 aligns across 9 bases. The CDR3 has 14 amino acids. Germline lookup yields CDR1 MNHNS and CDR2 SASEGT. The J segment lost 2 bases and the V segment lost 3 bases, leaving 2 bases of the junction unmatched. Here the CDR3 reads CASSDTSGPYEQYF. For the CDR3, the DNA is TGTGCCAGCAGTGACACTAGCGGGCCCTACGAGCAGTACTTC.

V and J are TRBV30 and TRBJ1-1; a possible D gene is TRBD1 (6 bases). Germline V gene data show CDR1 as GTSNPN and CDR2 as SVGIG (reference sequence). V gave up 2 bases and J gave up 0 bases, with 22 bases separating them. This CDR3 comprises 18 residues. The CDR3, as DNA: TGTGCCTGGAGTTCCCGGCTTAAGACAGGACTCATGAACACTGAAGCTTTCTTT. It translates to CAWSSRLKTGLMNTEAFF. The variable domain in full, completed from reference TRBV30 and TRBJ1-1, reads SQTIHQWPATLVQPVGSPLSLECTVEGTSNPNLYWYRQAAGRGLQLLFYSVGIGQISSEVPQNLSASRPQDRQFILSSKKLLLSDSGFYLCAWSSRLKTGLMNTEAFFGQGTRLTVV.

The V gene is TRBV6-4, the J gene TRBJ2-3; D remains ambiguous. The length of the CDR3 is 15 residues. The V and J ends lost 4 bases and 3 bases respectively, with 14 bases between them. CDR1 MRHNA and CDR2 SNTAGT come from the germline V gene. The CDR3 bases are TGTGCCAGCAGTGCCTACCTAACTTGGACAGATACGCAGTATTTT. Protein sequence: CASSAYLTWTDTQYF.

The rearrangement links TRBV7-9 to TRBJ2-1; 7 nucleotides align to TRBD2. The ends lost 4 bases at V and 4 bases at J; junction bases unmatched: 13. This CDR3 spans 17 amino acids. Germline CDR1 and CDR2: SEHNR and FQNEAQ (reference sequence). This chain's CDR3 is CASSYEWGTNKYNEQFF. DNA of the CDR3: TGTGCCAGCAGCTACGAATGGGGGACTAACAAATACAATGAGCAGTTCTTC. Full variable domain (rest looked up from reference TRBV7-9 and TRBJ2-1): DTGVSQNPRHKITKRGQNVTFRCDPISEHNRLYWYRQTLGQGPEFLTYFQNEAQLEKSRLLSDRFSAERPKGSFSTLEIQRTEQGDSAMYLCASSYEWGTNKYNEQFFGPGTRLTVL.

The rearrangement links TRBV19 to TRBJ1-2; TRBD1 matches at 9 bases. The CDR3 sequence is 14 residues long. The V gene end was trimmed by 4 bases and the J gene end by 5 bases; junction bases not matched to a gene: 5. Germline CDR1 LNHDA, CDR2 SQIVND (reference sequence). CDR3: CASSTGTGYYGYTF. The DNA of the CDR3 is TGTGCCAGTAGTACCGGGACAGGGTATTATGGCTACACCTTC.

The DNA for the CDR3 is TGTGCCAGCAGCTTGGAGGGGAGGTCGAGGGCAGATACGCAGTATTTT. This gives the protein CASSLEGRSRADTQYF. This sequence joins TRBV5-6 and TRBJ2-3; tentatively, D is TRBD2 (6 bases). The CDR3 spans 16 residues. In germline, CDR1 is SGHDT, CDR2 YYEEEE. V gave up 0 bases and J gave up 4 bases, with 15 bases separating them. Looking up the rest from reference TRBV5-6 and TRBJ2-3 gives the full variable domain: DAGVTQSPTHLIKTRGQQVTLRCSPKSGHDTVSWYQQALGQGPQFIFQYYEEEERQRGNFPDRFSGHQFPNYSSELNVNALLLGDSALYLCASSLEGRSRADTQYFGPGTRLTVL.

The sample holds a few counts of this clone. This chain joins TRBV11-3 and TRBJ2-5, with TRBD2 matching over 12 bases. Germline CDR1 and CDR2: SGHNT and YENEEA. The V segment lost 1 base and the J segment 5 bases; nucleotides outside the gene matches: 11. The CDR3 runs 18 residues. CDR3: CASSLGSRLAGGTETQYF. CDR3 DNA sequence: TGTGCCAGCAGCTTAGGTTCTAGGCTAGCGGGGGGGACGGAGACCCAGTACTTC. The whole variable domain, remainder taken from reference TRBV11-3 and TRBJ2-5, is EAGVVQSPRYKIIEKKQPVAFWCNPISGHNTLYWYLQNLGQGPELLIRYENEEAVDDSQLPKDRFSAERLKGVDSTLKIQPAELGDSAVYLCASSLGSRLAGGTETQYFGPGTRLLVL.

The chain links TRBV14 to TRBJ1-4; 7 nucleotides match TRBD1. V shed 0 bases and J 1 base; nucleotides not matched to a gene: 2. CDR1 and CDR2 from the germline V gene are SGHDN and FVKESK. This CDR3 comprises 16 residues. In DNA form, the CDR3 reads TGTGCCAGCAGCCAAGATCAGGGGGTAACTAATGAAAAACTGTTTTTT. Protein: CASSQDQGVTNEKLFF.

As to this clone: This likely comes from a read error, as the CDR3 has no conserved phenylalanine or tryptophan at its end. The J gene is TRBJ2-7, the V gene TRBV7-7; 8 nucleotides match TRBD2. CDR1 is SSHAT, CDR2 FNYEAQ, per germline (reference sequence). There are 15 residues in the CDR3. Here the CDR3 DNA reads TGTGCTAGCAGCCCCCGGACTAGCTTTCCCTACGAGCAGTACCTC. This encodes CASSPRTSFPYEQYL.

V usage is TRBV6-1 and J usage is TRBJ1-6, with 9 nucleotides matching TRBD1. V shed 0 bases, J shed 13 bases, and the junction held 7 bases outside the gene matches. CDR3 length equals 15 residues. Germline V CDR1 and CDR2: MNHNS, SASEGT. The CDR3 loop reads CASSEALGQGYPLHF. CDR3 DNA sequence: TGTGCCAGCAGTGAAGCGCTGGGACAGGGTTATCCCCTCCACTTT.

This chain connects TRBV4-2 to TRBJ1-4, with 8 bases fitting TRBD1. The CDR3 totals 16 residues. Trimming cost V 0 bases and J 3 bases; bases outside gene matches: 3. The germline CDR1 and CDR2 sequences are LGHNA and YNFKEQ. In nucleotides, the CDR3 is TGTGCCAGCAGCCAAGAGCACAGGGGGTCTAATGAAAAACTGTTTTTT. Amino acids: CASSQEHRGSNEKLFF.